This record looks at one T cell receptor beta chain sequence and its context. The antigen remains unidentified. Read coverage stops 3 residues before the CDR3 terminus; the germline J gene supplies the remainder. Germline V gene data show CDR1 as LNHDA and CDR2 as SQIVND (reference sequence). The CDR3 sequence is 14 residues long. Measured with immunoSEQ multiplex PCR; TCRdb has only the in-frame clones, and not every one. This repertoire comprises around 12,000 clones; its ten largest clones make up 10%. The sample is drawn from a study of T cells in women clearing cervical HPV infection. Study conclusions and caveats: Associations may precede or follow infection; HPV-specific or memory T cells were not isolated.

The V and J genes are TRBV19 and TRBJ2-2; 9 bases are a match to TRBD1. Input material: blood buffy coat. The sequence came from a woman aged 18-69 years with a cervical HPV16 infection that either progressed to CIN3+ or cleared (not recorded which). CDR3 DNA, as far as it was read: TGTGCCAGTAGTATGGGACAGGGAAATTCACCG. This encodes CASSMGQGNSP. The entire CDR3 protein is CASSMGQGNSPLFF.